Reported below is one TCR beta chain. This clonotype has more than one count but fewer than ten. This clone's antigen is unknown. No per-base quality is available; no much larger clone lies one base away. This entry is derived from a study of regulatory T cells in long-lasting Graves disease (dated by TCRdb to about 2021). In the study overall: Antithyroid drugs had been taken for less than 3 months by newly diagnosed Graves' disease patients. This study used TCR sequencing and RNA sequencing of peripheral blood to compare persistent Graves' disease patients against newly diagnosed Graves' disease patients. The study was registered as a clinical trial and conducted in China. A total of approximately 35 samples were covered by TCR sequencing, comprising roughly 13 persistent and about 20 newly diagnosed Graves' disease patients.

The library was made by multiplex PCR. TCRdb shows the sequencer as Illumina HiSeq 4000. CDR3 regions were amplified by Arm-PCR with iRepertoire HTBI primers to construct TCR beta libraries. PCR products were gel purified before sequencing. The paper's processing steps were these. A total of fewer than 65 TRBV and about 13 TRBJ segments were identified across samples and were used for gene usage analysis of CDR3 amino acid clonotypes. COPE and FqMerger were used to merge filtered high-quality paired reads into contigs. BLAST was used to align contigs to IMGT TRBV, TRBD and TRBJ reference genes, with CDR3 defined following IMGT. Any clonotype with a frequency above 0.1% was counted as a highly expanded clone. Repertoire diversity was measured by Shannon entropy, and V-J evenness by the Gini coefficient. Public clonotypes were defined as clonotypes shared by more than one individual. TCRdb passed the public sequencing reads through fastp at Q25 and MiXCR, retaining productive beta sequences. Rows with a matching CDR3 protein are joined into one entry that keeps the most common DNA and genes. The V and J calls follow TCRdb's processing rather than the paper's. The sample table records some 460,000 distinct CDR3 sequences; 16% of these occur just once. The ten top clones hold 10% to 15% of the sample.

The time point label, read with the paper, signifies: newly diagnosed GD, antithyroid drugs for less than 3 months. For both TCR sequencing and RNA sequencing, RNA was extracted from PBMCs using TRIzol. The diagnosis of Graves' disease was made according to American Thyroid Association guidelines. Patients were recruited from an endocrinology department in Xi'an, China. Each patient gave approximately 10 milliliters of peripheral blood, collected in an EDTA anticoagulant tube. PBMCs were isolated by Ficoll Paque Plus density gradient separation without further T cell sorting. An Agilent 2100 Bioanalyzer and agarose gel were used to check RNA quality, and a NanoDrop 2000 was used to measure RNA concentration. The paper's findings and limits, for the study overall: Peripheral blood alone was examined, since thyroid tissue, which constituted the primary lesion, could not be accessed. A larger number of public clonotypes was shared among persistent patients (fewer than 3,000) than among newly diagnosed patients (around 870). Persistent Graves' disease patients showed lower TCR Shannon entropy and fewer highly expanded clones than newly diagnosed patients, suggesting clonal expansion. As a limitation, the authors acknowledged that the small sample size may reduce accuracy. Only the TCR beta chain was sequenced and analyzed. TRBV28, TRBJ1-2 and TRBJ2-5 were preferentially used in persistent disease, while TRBV20-1 and TRBJ2-1 were favored in newly diagnosed disease.

V loses 0 bases, J loses 2 bases, and the germline ends lie 6 bases apart. The CDR3, from cysteine to phenylalanine, totals 15 residues. Only the CDR3 region is kept as DNA, spanning 45 bases read in frame from base 1. CDR1 and CDR2 are read off the germline V gene as SGDLS and YYNGEE. The same specimen was also included in a second study, on T cells in Graves' hyperthyroidism and ophthalmopathy. As noted in the second study: Stable Graves' hyperthyroidism was defined as the absence of progression to ophthalmopathy over 18 months of follow-up. Hyperthyroidism patients were aged 18 to 65 years and newly diagnosed, with disease duration of less than 2 months. Any patient with an uncontrolled infection, another autoimmune disease, pregnancy or lactation was excluded. Clinical symptoms, serum thyroxine and TRAb, thyroid ultrasound, and orbital computed tomography formed the basis for the diagnoses. For the first round of RT-PCR on the TCR CDR3, the HTBI primer set was used together with the Qiagen OneStep RT-PCR kit. Most expanded thyroid clonotypes (frequency above 0.001) were also detected in blood, a finding suggesting that blood repertoires may reflect thyroid immune responses. A model built on a 13 V-J signature distinguished ophthalmopathy from stable hyperthyroidism, reaching roughly 88% sensitivity and around 81% specificity in cross-validation and 80%/75% in testing. During validation, the model predicted progression to ophthalmopathy a median of around six months ahead of onset, with just under 71% sensitivity and around 72% specificity. A discovery cohort of fewer than 110 patients, about 40 with Graves' ophthalmopathy and approximately 57 with stable Graves' hyperthyroidism, was used to find distinguishing TCR V-J signatures. An independent validation cohort of 18 to 20 hyperthyroidism patients and some 15 patients who later progressed to ophthalmopathy tested prospective prediction of ophthalmopathy. For training and testing, the 100 patients in the discovery cohort were randomly divided in a 7:3 ratio. In addition, the study compared T-cell repertoires in thyroid tissue and in blood from five or six Graves' hyperthyroidism patients. Once sampling was done, hyperthyroidism patients were given methimazole at a starting dose of 30 mg daily, whereas ophthalmopathy patients were given high-dose intravenous methylprednisolone. A second multiplex PCR round built the libraries, followed by size selection and purification. Libraries were sequenced paired-end with 100 bp reads on an Illumina HiSeq2000. SOAPnuke was used to process the raw data, with reads discarded if the reads contained adapters or uncalled bases, had a mean Phred below 15, or lacked an exact constant-primer or identifier match. COPE v1.2.5 was used to merge the high-quality paired reads, and each unique nucleotide sequence was defined as a clonotype. MiTCR v1.1 was used to align the clonotypes against IMGT TRBV, TRBD and TRBJ reference segments. The analysis was restricted to V-J combinations with a frequency above 0.0001, which together covered approximately 99% of the repertoires. The TCS score was defined as the ratio of F50 (clonal expansion) to E x V (chaos), calculated using BLOSUM62-based TCRdist between CDR3 peptides within each V-J. Welch's t-statistics and random forest reduced just over 500 V-J features to around 14, which were used in a naive Bayes classifier (R e1071). Sample size was not statistically predetermined, and blinding of investigators to group allocation was not performed. The paper describes TCR Vbeta CDR3 sequencing of some 130 peripheral blood samples, made up of about 41 ophthalmopathy patients, roughly 75 hyperthyroidism patients and 17 progressor patients.

Rearrangement joined TRBV9 to TRBJ2-6; perhaps TRBD1 is the D gene, with 6 bases matching. This clonotype originated in a middle-aged man with Graves disease. Donor details come from another sample of the same person, matched by shared clones. Source: peripheral blood mononuclear cells (PBMCs), taken at new diagnosis, from a patient treated with antithyroid drugs. The CDR3 protein: CASSVAGAGANVLTF. The nucleotide sequence reads TGTGCCAGCAGCGTAGCAGGGGCTGGGGCCAACGTCCTGACTTTC.